Listed below are T cell receptor beta chains from one sample, sequenced in a study of identical twins. TCRdb re-called the 5' RACE reads through MiXCR, storing one row per CDR3 protein. The sample comprises about 500,000 distinct CDR3 sequences, over 11% of which are singletons, and about 0.97% rests with the top ten. These same records also appear under a second study, on yellow fever vaccine responses in identical twins.

Sequenced material: CD4+ T cells sorted from blood. The receptors derive from a woman younger than 30 in good health. Both conserved end residues are part of each CDR3. The D gene is left open where the match is weak. Not all rows give a size; the values are once, few, many and, for expanded clones, a class.

>TRBJ2-2|15|-|-|TRBV7-2
TGTGCCAGCAGCTTAACCTTTCTAGCGAGTCGGGAGCTGTTTTTT
CASSLTFLASRELFF
>TRBJ1-5|12|-|-|TRBV20-1
TGCAGTGCTTTGCCGGGCAATCAGCCCCAGCATTTT
CSALPGNQPQHF
>TRBJ2-2|12|-|few|TRBV3-1
TGTGCCAGCAGCCAAGTAAGAGGGGAGCTGTTTTTT
CASSQVRGELFF
>TRBJ2-3|11|-|few|TRBV10-2
TGCGCCAGCCTTGGGACGGGGAGTCAGTATTTT
CASLGTGSQYF
>TRBJ1-2|11|-|few|TRBV28
TGTGCCAGTTCCCAGGGTTTAGGCTACACCTTC
CASSQGLGYTF
>TRBJ2-2|15|TRBD1|-|TRBV5-1
TGCGCCAGCAGCTTGGATGGACAGGGGGCCGGGGAGCTGTTTTTT
CASSLDGQGAGELFF
>TRBJ2-5|15|-|few|TRBV28
TGTGCCAGCAGTTTTACAGGCTCGGGCCAAGAGACCCAGTACTTC
CASSFTGSGQETQYF
>TRBJ1-6|14|-|many|TRBV12-3/TRBV12-4
TGTGCCAGCAGCCGAGGGCAGATGGGCTCACCCCTCCACTTT
CASSRGQMGSPLHF
>TRBJ2-5|15|-|few|TRBV9
TGTGCCAGCAGCGCCTCCTGGGGCGGACAAGAGACCCAGTACTTC
CASSASWGGQETQYF
>TRBJ2-7|13|TRBD2|-|TRBV18
TGTGCCAGCTCGTTGGGGACTAGCGACGAGCAGTACTTC
CASSLGTSDEQYF
>TRBJ2-7|13|-|-|TRBV19
TGTGCCAGTAGTATCGTGGCAGCCAACGAGCAGTACTTC
CASSIVAANEQYF
>TRBJ2-7|13|-|few|TRBV7-2
TGTGCCAGCAGCCAGGACGGCCGCTACGAGCAGTACTTC
CASSQDGRYEQYF
>TRBJ2-1|15|-|-|TRBV3-1
TGTGCCAGCAGCCATCCGGGGGTCTCCTACAATGAGCAGTTCTTC
CASSHPGVSYNEQFF
>TRBJ1-2|10|-|many|TRBV20-1
TGCAGTGCTAGAGAGGGGAGTAGTACCTTC
CSAREGSSTF
>TRBJ2-7|13|-|few|TRBV5-1
TGCGCCAGCAGCTTGGTAGGGGTCCACGAGCAGTACTTC
CASSLVGVHEQYF
>TRBJ2-1|16|-|few|TRBV18
TGTGCCAGCTCACCAGCGGAGGACAAGACATACAATGAGCAGTTCTTC
CASSPAEDKTYNEQFF
>TRBJ2-3|17|TRBD2|-|TRBV7-9
TGTGCCAGCAGCTTAGTCTTGGGACTAGCGGACACAGATACGCAGTATTTT
CASSLVLGLADTDTQYF
>TRBJ2-5|14|TRBD1|-|TRBV10-3
TGTGCCACCAGTAACAGGGGGCCCCAAGAGACCCAGTACTTC
CATSNRGPQETQYF
>TRBJ2-1|14|TRBD2|many|TRBV20-1
TGCAGTGCTAGAGAGGGACTAAGGAGGAATGAGCAGTTCTTC
CSAREGLRRNEQFF
>TRBJ2-7|15|-|many|TRBV7-2
TGTGCCAGCAGCTTAGGGGGAGGCCTCGTGGGGGAGCAGTACTTC
CASSLGGGLVGEQYF
>TRBJ1-6|12|-|many|TRBV27
TGTGCCAGCAGTCGATCCGGTTCACCCCTCCACTTT
CASSRSGSPLHF
>TRBJ2-1|15|TRBD1|many|TRBV6-1
TGTGCCAGCAGTGAGACAGGGGGCTCCTACAATGAGCAGTTCTTC
CASSETGGSYNEQFF
>TRBJ2-3|15|-|-|TRBV18
TGTGCCAGCTCACCACAGGGGTACGGCACAGATACGCAGTATTTT
CASSPQGYGTDTQYF
>TRBJ2-1|16|TRBD2|few|TRBV7-2
TGTGCCAGCAGCTTAGTTGGCGGGGGGGGACTAAGGGAGCAGTTCTTC
CASSLVGGGGLREQFF
>TRBJ2-7|15|TRBD2|-|TRBV15
TGTGCCACCAGCATCCTAGCGGGGAGCTCCTACGAGCAGTACTTC
CATSILAGSSYEQYF
>TRBJ2-3|18|-|few|TRBV28
TGTGCCAGCAGCAACCCGTCATCCCGGGGGCGGGTCACAGATACGCAGTATTTT
CASSNPSSRGRVTDTQYF
>TRBJ2-1|15|-|-|TRBV28
TGTGCCAGCAGTTTCATTTTCCGAGGACAAAATGAGCAGTTCTTC
CASSFIFRGQNEQFF
>TRBJ2-7|15|TRBD1|-|TRBV7-2
TGTGCCAGCAGCGAGGCCGGGACAGGGGGTCGAGAGCAGCACTTC
CASSEAGTGGREQHF
>TRBJ2-2|18|-|few|TRBV7-8
TGTGCCAGCAGCTTAGGAGGCCAGGGGTTAGTGGGCACCGGGGAGCTGTTTTTT
CASSLGGQGLVGTGELFF
>TRBJ2-2|14|-|-|TRBV10-2
TGCGCCAGCAGTGATCGGGGGGCACTGGGGGAGCTGTTTTTT
CASSDRGALGELFF
>TRBJ2-2|17|-|many|TRBV3-1
TGTGCCAGCAGCCAAGTTACGTTCGGCAAGAACACCGGGGAGCTGTTTTTT
CASSQVTFGKNTGELFF
>TRBJ2-7|11|-|few|TRBV29-1
TGCAGCGTTGTACAGGGCTACGAGCAGTACTTC
CSVVQGYEQYF
>TRBJ2-1|19|TRBD2|-|TRBV5-1
TGCGCCAGCAGCCCGCGACTAGCGGGGGGCACCAGCTCCTACAATGAGCAGTTCTTC
CASSPRLAGGTSSYNEQFF
>TRBJ2-3|13|-|-|TRBV30
TGTGCCTGGAGTACAACTAGCACAGATACGCAGTATTTT
CAWSTTSTDTQYF
>TRBJ2-1|15|-|-|TRBV4-3
TGCGCCAGCAGCCAAGAGGACGGGAGAATAAATGAGCAGTTCTTC
CASSQEDGRINEQFF
>TRBJ2-3|17|-|few|TRBV12-3/TRBV12-4
TGTGCCAGCAGTCACTCGGAGTACGGGAGAGGTCCTGATACGCAGTATTTT
CASSHSEYGRGPDTQYF
>TRBJ2-1|19|TRBD1|few|TRBV7-8
TGTGCCAGCAGCTCGAGGGACAGGGGGCGAAGCTACAATGACGGTGAGCAGTTCTTC
CASSSRDRGRSYNDGEQFF
>TRBJ2-3|14|-|many|TRBV4-3
TGCGCCAGCAGCCAAGATCAGGGCACAGATACGCAGTATTTT
CASSQDQGTDTQYF
>TRBJ1-6|15|-|many|TRBV6-1
TGTGCCAGCAGTGCCGGGCTAAGGGTAGAGTCACCCCTCCACTTT
CASSAGLRVESPLHF
>TRBJ2-1|15|-|-|TRBV20-1
TGCAGTGCCGAAGCGGTCGGGCGGTCCTACAATGAGCAGTTCTTC
CSAEAVGRSYNEQFF
>TRBJ2-2|15|-|-|TRBV24-1
TGTGCCACCAGCTCGACTCACCGGAACACCGGGGAGCTGTTTTTT
CATSSTHRNTGELFF
>TRBJ2-1|13|-|-|TRBV18
TGTGCCAGCTCACAACAGGCTTCGGGGGAGCAGTTCTTC
CASSQQASGEQFF
>TRBJ2-2|14|TRBD1|many|TRBV29-1
TGCAGCGTTGACGGGGACAGGGCCACCGGGGAGCTGTTTTTT
CSVDGDRATGELFF
>TRBJ2-1|20|TRBD2|few|TRBV15
TGTGCCACCAGCGGCGAGCCTCAGCGGGGCCAAGTTGTGGGGTGGAATGAGCAGTTCTTC
CATSGEPQRGQVVGWNEQFF
>TRBJ2-3|13|TRBD1|many|TRBV5-1
TGCGCCAGCAGCGCGGGACAGGGGGCCACGCAGTATTTT
CASSAGQGATQYF
>TRBJ2-2|13|TRBD2|few|TRBV20-1
TGCAGTGCTCGACTAGCAGGTAGCGGGGAGCTGTTTTTT
CSARLAGSGELFF
>TRBJ1-1|13|-|-|TRBV28
TGTGCCAGCAGTCATAGACCCAGGAGTGAAGCTTTCTTT
CASSHRPRSEAFF
>TRBJ2-7|16|-|many|TRBV28
TGTGCCAGCAGTCCACTTTTACCGGGACATACCTACGAGCAGTACTTC
CASSPLLPGHTYEQYF
>TRBJ2-3|12|-|-|TRBV5-6
TGTGCCAGCAGCATCGGGGAGAGTACGCAGTATTTT
CASSIGESTQYF
>TRBJ2-1|16|TRBD1|few|TRBV24-1
TGTGCCACCAGTGATTCCGGGACAGGGGCCTACAATGAGCAGTTCTTC
CATSDSGTGAYNEQFF
>TRBJ2-2|14|-|few|TRBV5-1
TGCGCCAGCAGCTTGAGTCCAGGGCCCGGGGAGCTGTTTTTT
CASSLSPGPGELFF
>TRBJ2-5|14|-|-|TRBV20-1
TGCAGTGCCGGGGGTACTATTTATCAAGAGACCCAGTACTTC
CSAGGTIYQETQYF
>TRBJ1-2|12|-|-|TRBV19
TGTGCCACCACGGACGGAGACTATGGCTACACCTTC
CATTDGDYGYTF
>TRBJ2-7|15|-|many|TRBV5-1
TGCGCCAGCAGCTTGGGTTCTACCCTCCTGTACGAGCAGTACTTC
CASSLGSTLLYEQYF